This entry lists 4 T cell receptor beta chains sequenced from one sample in a study of blood T cell repertoires in COVID-19. The repertoire was sequenced with immunoSEQ multiplex PCR; TCRdb's copy has only in-frame clones and lacks some. The table has approximately 300,000 clones, about 89% seen once. The sample taken for sequencing was peripheral blood. The origin of the receptors is a man between 18 and 35 years old who had recovered from COVID-19.

This rearrangement joins TRBV14 to TRBJ2-7, with a tentative D call TRBD2 (7 bases). CDR3 length equals 18 residues. Germline V gene data show CDR1 as SGHDN and CDR2 as FVKESK. With 2 bases removed from V and 4 bases from J, the gap between germline ends came to 24 bases. The CDR3 DNA is TGTGCCAGCAGCCAAAGTAAGTTTGGGGGGGGGCCTCCTTACGAGCAGTACTTC. This sequence encodes CASSQSKFGGGPPYEQYF.

The chain combines TRBV11-2 with TRBJ2-5; 9 bases are shared with TRBD1. CDR1 and CDR2 (germline): SGHAT, FQNNGV. The CDR3 consists of 16 residues. J was trimmed by 0 bases and V by 4 bases; bases with no gene match: 6. CDR3 region: CASSSQGAGNQETQYF. The CDR3 nucleotides read TGTGCCAGCAGCTCACAGGGGGCAGGAAACCAAGAGACCCAGTACTTC. Full variable domain (missing parts from reference TRBV11-2 and TRBJ2-5): EAGVAQSPRYKIIEKRQSVAFWCNPISGHATLYWYQQILGQGPKLLIQFQNNGVVDDSQLPKDRFSAERLKGVDSTLKIQPAKLEDSAVYLCASSSQGAGNQETQYFGPGTRLLVL.

The rearrangement uses TRBV19 and TRBJ2-1; D unresolved. CDR1 LNHDA and CDR2 SQIVND come from the germline V gene (reference sequence). V was clipped by 3 bases and J by 3 bases, with 9 bases between them. The CDR3 is made up of 14 amino acids. The CDR3 region has the DNA TGTGCCAGTAGTATCGGGTTGGGCTACAATGAGCAGTTCTTC. It yields the protein CASSIGLGYNEQFF.

The count of this clone is one. The chain has TRBV3-1 (or the pseudogene TRBV3-2) and TRBJ2-7; D gene unclear. Germline lookup yields CDR1 LGHDT and CDR2 YNNKEL (reference sequence). The CDR3 totals 13 residues. Trimming left V 5 bases short and J 6 bases short, with 14 bases between. CDR3 region: CASSNLLGSEQYF. CDR3 in DNA: TGTGCCAGCAGCAACCTCCTGGGCTCCGAGCAGTACTTC.